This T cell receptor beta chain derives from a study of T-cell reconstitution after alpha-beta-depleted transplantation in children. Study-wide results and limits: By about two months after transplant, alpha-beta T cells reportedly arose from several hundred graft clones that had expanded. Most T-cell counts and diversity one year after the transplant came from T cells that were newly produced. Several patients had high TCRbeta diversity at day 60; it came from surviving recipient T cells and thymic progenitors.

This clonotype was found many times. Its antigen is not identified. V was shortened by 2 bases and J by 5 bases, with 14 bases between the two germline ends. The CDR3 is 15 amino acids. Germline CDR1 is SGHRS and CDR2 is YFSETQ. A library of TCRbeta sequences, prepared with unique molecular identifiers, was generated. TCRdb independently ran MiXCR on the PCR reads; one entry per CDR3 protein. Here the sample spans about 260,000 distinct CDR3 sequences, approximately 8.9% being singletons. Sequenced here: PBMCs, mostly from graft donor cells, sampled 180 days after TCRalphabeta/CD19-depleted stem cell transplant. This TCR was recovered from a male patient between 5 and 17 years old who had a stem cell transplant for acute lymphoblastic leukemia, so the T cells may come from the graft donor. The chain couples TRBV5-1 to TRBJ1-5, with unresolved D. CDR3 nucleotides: TGCGCCAGCAGCTTAGTCGGAGGGCTCGATCAGCCCCAGCATTTT. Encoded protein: CASSLVGGLDQPQHF. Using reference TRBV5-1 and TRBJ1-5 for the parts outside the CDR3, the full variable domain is KAGVTQTPRYLIKTRGQQVTLSCSPISGHRSVSWYQQTPGQGLQFLFEYFSETQRNKGNFPGRFSGRQFSNSRSEMNVSTLELGDSALYLCASSLVGGLDQPQHFGDGTRLSIL.